Below, 32 T cell receptor beta chains from the same sample are listed, as sequenced in a study of vaccination and CD4 T cells after COVID-19. Sample treatment: roughly 11-day PBMC culture with coronavirus spike peptide pools or control peptides (ViraFEST assay). The assay that was used to sequence DNA from cultured CD4+ T cells was the Oncomine TCR Beta short-read assay. TCRdb recomputed calls from the PCR reads with MiXCR, one row per CDR3 protein. The profile shows roughly 15,000 distinct CDR3 sequences, roughly 50% of them singletons. For these receptors, no antigen is known. Sequences were obtained from CD4+ T cells from blood, cultured in vitro. These receptors were obtained from a human donor who had recovered from COVID-19.

This clonotype appeared a few times. This chain uses TRBV6-5 with TRBJ2-2, with TRBD1 matching 7 bases. Looked up from germline, CDR1 is MNHEY and CDR2 is SVGAGI. V dropped 3 bases and J dropped 2; count of bases not matched to a gene: 6. The CDR3 has 16 amino acids. This CDR3 reads CASSYRTGPNTGELFF. CDR3 coding DNA: TGTGCCAGCAGTTATCGGACAGGTCCTAACACCGGGGAGCTGTTTTTT.

J is TRBJ1-1 and V is TRBV7-2, with 8 bases identical to TRBD1. Germline lookup yields CDR1 SGHTA and CDR2 FQGNSA. J was trimmed by 11 bases and V by 5 bases; bases with no gene match: 7. CDR3 size: 12 residues. The CDR3 nucleotides read TGTGCCAGCAGCCTGACAGGGGACGGGGCTTTCTTT. The encoded protein is CASSLTGDGAFF. The full variable domain, rest sourced from reference TRBV7-2 and TRBJ1-1, is GAGVSQSPSNKVTEKGKDVELRCDPISGHTALYWYRQSLGQGLEFLIYFQGNSAPDKSGLPSDRFSAERTGGSVSTLTIQRTQQEDSAVYLCASSLTGDGAFFGQGTRLTVV.

This sequence joins TRBV7-8 and TRBJ1-4; tentative D call: TRBD1 (6 bases). Trimming pared 5 bases from V and 10 bases from J, leaving 17 bases between. The CDR3 sequence is 14 residues long. The germline V gene has CDR1 SGHVS and CDR2 FQNEAQ. CDR3 DNA: TGTGCCAGCAGCCCTACAGGGACGAGGGGAAAACTGTTTTTT. Its protein is CASSPTGTRGKLFF. The full variable domain, with the rest looked up from reference TRBV7-8 and TRBJ1-4, is GAGVSQSPRYKVAKRGQDVALRCDPISGHVSLFWYQQALGQGPEFLTYFQNEAQLDKSGLPSDRFFAERPEGSVSTLKIQRTQQEDSAVYLCASSPTGTRGKLFFGSGTQLSVL.

This chain uses TRBV7-9 with TRBJ2-1; 10 bases map to TRBD1. Germline CDR1 SEHNR, CDR2 FQNEAQ (reference sequence). The CDR3 extends over 17 amino acids. The V gene end was trimmed by 6 bases and the J gene end by 0 bases; junction bases not matched to a gene: 8. CDR3 residues: CASRSDRGLSSYNEQFF. The CDR3 region has the DNA TGTGCCAGCAGGTCCGACAGGGGGCTGAGCTCCTACAATGAGCAGTTCTTC.

There are a few counts of this clonotype. This chain uses TRBV28 with TRBJ1-1; no clear D gene. V was pared by 2 bases and J by 3 bases, with 7 bases between. This CDR3 has 13 residues. Per germline, CDR1 MDHEN and CDR2 SYDVKM. The CDR3 DNA sequence: TGTGCCAGCAGTTTACGGGATTACACTGAAGCTTTCTTT. It encodes CASSLRDYTEAFF.

This clonotype was detected only a few times. The rearrangement links TRBV20-1 to TRBJ2-5; TRBD2 might be the D (6 bases). This CDR3 is 15 amino acids long. Germline V gene lookup returns CDR1 DFQATT and CDR2 SNEGSKA (reference sequence). V was cut by 1 base and J by 1 base, with 13 bases left in between. CDR3 sequence: CSARVAGRSQETQYF. CDR3 nucleotide sequence: TGCAGTGCTAGAGTGGCAGGGAGGTCCCAAGAGACCCAGTACTTC.

This clonotype was found a few times. This chain connects TRBV2 to TRBJ1-1; D ambiguous. The germline gives CDR1 SNHLY, CDR2 FYNNEI. The CDR3 is 12 amino acids. The V end was cut by 5 bases, the J end by 8 bases, with 12 bases between. The CDR3 reads CASSLRGLEAFF. CDR3 DNA sequence: TGTGCCAGCAGTCTACGCGGGCTCGAAGCTTTCTTT.

The chain employs TRBV2 and TRBJ1-1; 7 bases match TRBD1. The V segment lost 8 bases and the J segment 5 bases; nucleotides outside the gene matches: 11. The length of the CDR3 is 14 residues. From germline, CDR1 is SNHLY and CDR2 FYNNEI. The CDR3, as DNA: TGTGCCAGCCGAGGCCTTCAGGGGGAGACTGAAGCTTTCTTT. Its protein is CASRGLQGETEAFF.

This clonotype was found once. J is TRBJ2-7 and V is TRBV30, with D perhaps given as TRBD1 or TRBD2 (5 bases each). Germline values: CDR1 GTSNPN, CDR2 SVGIG (reference sequence). The CDR3 is made up of 13 amino acids. V gave up 5 bases and J gave up 2 bases, with 13 bases separating them. This CDR3 is CAWSRRGTYEQYF. CDR3 in DNA: TGTGCCTGGTCCCGCCGGGGCACCTACGAGCAGTACTTC.

The chain couples TRBV7-2 to TRBJ2-1, with D tentatively TRBD1 (8 bases). The CDR3 is 15 residues long. With 5 bases removed from V and 5 bases from J, the gap between germline ends came to 16 bases. Germline CDR1 SGHTA, CDR2 FQGNSA. CDR3 in amino acids: CASSRRQGRDNEQFF. In DNA form, the CDR3 reads TGTGCCAGCAGCCGCAGACAGGGGAGGGACAATGAGCAGTTCTTC.

This clonotype was observed a single time. This chain links TRBV19 with TRBJ2-5; 8 nucleotides agree with TRBD1. The CDR3 is 14 residues long. The trim removed 1 base at V and 4 bases at J, leaving 2 bases unmatched. Germline CDR1 LNHDA, CDR2 SQIVND (reference sequence). CDR3 protein: CASSIGTGTETQYF. Here the CDR3 DNA reads TGTGCCAGTAGTATAGGGACAGGGACAGAGACCCAGTACTTC.

This clonotype appeared a single time. This chain connects TRBV7-6 to TRBJ2-3; 14 bases fit TRBD2. Trimming cost V 1 base and J 3 bases; bases outside gene matches: 3. This CDR3 region has 17 residues. Germline V lookup: CDR1 SGHVS, CDR2 FNYEAQ. The CDR3 region has the DNA TGTGCCAGCAGCTTAGGACTAGCGGGAGGGGGAACAGATACGCAGTATTTT. Translation: CASSLGLAGGGTDTQYF.

The gene calls are TRBV20-1 and TRBJ2-7; 10 nucleotides line up with TRBD2. Germline lookup yields CDR1 DFQATT and CDR2 SNEGSKA (reference sequence). CDR3 size: 15 residues. V lost 7 bases to trimming and J lost 6 bases; unmatched junction nucleotides: 15. CDR3 loop: CSGVSPAAGGGEQYF. The DNA of the CDR3 is TGCAGTGGGGTCAGTCCCGCAGCGGGAGGGGGCGAGCAGTACTTC.

The chain is built from TRBV18 and TRBJ2-2; the match to TRBD1 covers 8 bases. CDR1 is KGHSH and CDR2 is LQKENI in the germline V gene. CDR3 length: 16 residues. Germline trimming cut 3 bases from V and 3 bases from J; bases unmatched to any gene: 6. Here the CDR3 DNA reads TGTGCCAGCTCACCGGACAGGGTTTTCGACACCGGGGAGCTGTTTTTT. Residues: CASSPDRVFDTGELFF.

In its sample, this clonotype was seen a few times. The chain recombines TRBV7-9 with TRBJ1-1; D may be TRBD1 (5 bases). Trimming shortened V by 4 bases and J by 2 bases, and 11 bases separated the two germline ends. The CDR3 is made up of 14 amino acids. The V gene's germline CDR1 is SEHNR and CDR2 FQNEAQ (reference sequence). CDR3 protein: CASSSRVYNTEAFF. The CDR3 nucleotides are TGTGCCAGCAGCTCCAGGGTGTATAACACTGAAGCTTTCTTT.

The chain recombines TRBV12-3 or TRBV12-4 with TRBJ2-5; 7 bases are shared with TRBD2. There are 14 residues in the CDR3. Unmatched junction bases numbered 10, after V lost 5 bases and J lost 7 bases. For the CDR3, the DNA is TGTGCCAGCAGTACCGGACTAGGAGGCGGGACCCAGTACTTC. Amino acid sequence: CASSTGLGGGTQYF.

The chain joins TRBV25-1 to TRBJ2-1, with TRBD2 matching over 16 bases. The V gene's germline CDR1 is MGHDK and CDR2 SYGVNS. With V trimmed by 5 bases and J by 4 bases, 11 bases remained unmatched. This CDR3 is built from 19 residues. The CDR3, as DNA: TGTGCCAGCAGTCCCGCACCTGGGACTAGCGGGAGGGCTTACAATGAGCAGTTCTTC. It encodes CASSPAPGTSGRAYNEQFF.

The J gene is TRBJ2-1, the V gene TRBV6-5; 9 nucleotides line up with TRBD2. Losses at the gene ends were 4 bases for V and 2 bases for J; bases not matched to a gene: 6. This CDR3 contains 16 residues. Per germline, CDR1 MNHEY and CDR2 SVGAGI. CDR3 in amino acids: CASSSRRTSAYNEQFF. The CDR3 nucleotides are TGTGCCAGCAGTTCACGAAGGACTAGCGCCTACAATGAGCAGTTCTTC.

The V gene is TRBV19, the J gene TRBJ1-5; tentatively, D is TRBD1 (6 bases). The CDR3 runs 13 residues. Trimming removed 6 bases at V and 4 bases at J, with 10 bases between. Germline-derived CDR1 and CDR2 are LNHDA and SQIVND (reference sequence). CDR3 loop: CASRRTANQPQHF. The DNA of the CDR3 is TGTGCCAGTAGGCGGACAGCGAATCAGCCCCAGCATTTT.

This clonotype was observed once. This sequence joins TRBV12-5 and TRBJ2-5; weak D call: TRBD1 (6 bases). The V end was cut by 7 bases, the J end by 5 bases, with 8 bases between. There are 11 residues in the CDR3. Per the germline V gene, CDR1 is LGHNT and CDR2 is FRNRAP. The CDR3 DNA follows: TGTGCTAGTGCAAGGGGGGAGACCCAGTACTTC. Protein sequence: CASARGETQYF.

The chain uses TRBV7-3 and TRBJ2-1; 8 bases agree with TRBD1. This CDR3 contains 13 residues. Germline-derived CDR1 and CDR2 are SGHTA and FQGTGA. Trimming removed 5 bases from V and 6 bases from J; junction bases left unmatched: 3. CDR3 region: CASSKQGGNEQFF. In nucleotides, the CDR3 is TGTGCCAGCAGCAAACAGGGGGGCAATGAGCAGTTCTTC.

This clonotype was counted between two and nine times. One end of the junction does not line up with germline, which may come from a read error. CDR3 loop: CASSPLGLAGESYEQYF. In nucleotides, the CDR3 is TGTGCCAGCAGTCCGCTGGGGCTAGCGGGAGAGTCCTATGAGCAGTACTTC. V and J are TRBV2 and TRBJ2-7, with 10 bases matching TRBD2. The CDR3 is made up of 17 amino acids. Germline lookup yields CDR1 SNHLY and CDR2 FYNNEI.

The V gene is TRBV30, the J gene TRBJ2-6; D is undetermined. Germline CDR1 GTSNPN, CDR2 SVGIG (reference sequence). This CDR3 is built from 13 residues. Trimming took off 5 bases at V and 0 bases at J, with 5 bases between the two ends. The CDR3 reads CAWALSGANVLTF. The CDR3 nucleotides read TGTGCCTGGGCTCTCTCTGGGGCCAACGTCCTGACTTTC.

By proportion, this clonotype is large. This chain links TRBV7-8 with TRBJ1-2, with 10 bases identical to TRBD1. The V gene end was trimmed by 5 bases and the J gene end by 4 bases; junction bases not matched to a gene: 7. Germline loops: CDR1 SGHVS, CDR2 FQNEAQ. The CDR3 sequence is 15 residues long. For the CDR3, the DNA is TGTGCCAGCAGCCCCCGACAGGGGGCGTTCTATGGCTACACCTTC. It is translated as CASSPRQGAFYGYTF.

The chain couples TRBV18 to TRBJ1-2; 7 nucleotides align to TRBD1. Looked up from germline, CDR1 is KGHSH and CDR2 is LQKENI. The J segment lost 6 bases and the V segment lost 3 bases, leaving 4 bases of the junction unmatched. This CDR3 spans 13 amino acids. The CDR3 DNA follows: TGTGCCAGCTCACCGGAGAGGGGGCATGGCTACACCTTC. Translating it yields CASSPERGHGYTF. Supplemented by reference TRBV18 and TRBJ1-2, the full variable domain reads NAGVMQNPRHLVRRRGQEARLRCSPMKGHSHVYWYRQLPEEGLKFMVYLQKENIIDESGMPKERFSAEFPKEGPSILRIQQVVRGDSAAYFCASSPERGHGYTFGSGTRLTVV.

This rearrangement joins TRBV6-1 to TRBJ1-2; TRBD1 is a possible D gene (5 bases). CDR1 MNHNS and CDR2 SASEGT come from the germline V gene. The V end lost 6 bases, the J end lost 1 base, and 18 bases lay between the germline ends. The CDR3 contains 16 residues. CDR3 sequence: CASSKFRQTDNYGYTF. CDR3 nucleotide sequence: TGTGCCAGCAGCAAATTCCGACAGACGGATAACTATGGCTACACCTTC.

V gene TRBV19 combines with J gene TRBJ1-5, with 11 nucleotides matching TRBD1. Germline CDR1 LNHDA, CDR2 SQIVND (reference sequence). The CDR3 totals 15 residues. V shed 4 bases, J shed 5 bases, and the junction held 4 bases outside the gene matches. The CDR3 nucleotides are TGTGCCAGTAGTAAGGGGACAGGGGGTTATCAGCCCCAGCATTTT. Residues: CASSKGTGGYQPQHF.

This clonotype was found a few times. The V and J genes are TRBV30 and TRBJ2-7; D may be TRBD1 (5 bases). The CDR3 has 12 amino acids. The germline V gene has CDR1 GTSNPN and CDR2 SVGIG (reference sequence). Trimming removed 3 bases from V and 2 bases from J, with 8 bases in between. The CDR3 region has the DNA TGTGCCTGGAGGGACACCGCCTACGAGCAGTACTTC. It encodes CAWRDTAYEQYF.

The chain joins TRBV2 to TRBJ1-3, with a tentative D call TRBD1 (5 bases). Trimming pared 6 bases from V and 5 bases from J, leaving 14 bases between. This CDR3 region has 14 residues. The V gene's germline CDR1 is SNHLY and CDR2 FYNNEI. The DNA of the CDR3 is TGTGCCAGCAGCGGCCCGACAGAGAGAAACACCATATATTTT. Its protein product is CASSGPTERNTIYF.

This clonotype occurred a few times. This chain connects TRBV7-8 to TRBJ2-5; 10 nucleotides match TRBD1. Trimming at V came to 0 bases and at J to 6 bases, leaving 7 bases not matched to a gene. Germline lookup yields CDR1 SGHVS and CDR2 FQNEAQ. There are 16 residues in the CDR3. CDR3 sequence reads: CASSLATGTGVQTQYF. CDR3 nucleotides: TGTGCCAGCAGCTTAGCCACCGGGACAGGGGTTCAGACCCAGTACTTC.

This clonotype was seen only once. The chain combines TRBV27 with TRBJ1-2; no reliable D call. Trimming pared 3 bases from V and 7 bases from J, leaving 12 bases between. Germline loops: CDR1 MNHEY, CDR2 SMNVEV (reference sequence). The CDR3 loop spans 13 amino acids. CDR3 DNA sequence: TGTGCCAGCAGTTTTGTGGGTTTTAGTGGCTACACCTTC. This translates into CASSFVGFSGYTF.

This clonotype has just a few counts. The chain employs TRBV7-2 and TRBJ2-4; TRBD2 matches 7 bases. The CDR3 extends over 14 amino acids. V shed 3 bases and J 7 bases; nucleotides not matched to a gene: 6. The germline V gene has CDR1 SGHTA and CDR2 FQGNSA. CDR3 region: CASSFTRGDNIQYF. The CDR3 DNA reads TGTGCCAGCAGCTTCACCCGGGGGGATAACATTCAGTACTTC.